Below are 28 T cell receptor beta chains sequenced from a single sample in a study of cytomegalovirus exposure and HLA in healthy donors. The PCR employed 60 Vbeta primers together with 13 Jbeta primers. Some clones are missing from TCRdb's copy, which holds only in-frame ones; the method was immunoSEQ multiplex PCR. Of roughly 90,000 clones listed, about nine tenths are singletons. The sample taken for sequencing was PBMCs. The receptors stem from a man younger than 35 in good health and CMV-seronegative.

CDR3 amino acids: CSAQTRRGQYTDTQYF. The DNA for the CDR3 is TGCAGCGCCCAAACTCGGCGGGGGCAATACACAGATACGCAGTATTTT. The chain carries TRBV29-1 and TRBJ2-3; weak D call: TRBD2 (7 bases). The CDR3 totals 16 residues. In germline, CDR1 is SQVTM, CDR2 ANQGSEA. V gave up 7 bases and J gave up 2 bases, with 22 bases separating them.

The chain links TRBV7-2 to TRBJ1-5, with D perhaps matching TRBD1 (5 bases). The CDR3 covers 15 residues. V lost 3 bases and J 9 bases, leaving 18 bases between the germline ends. Germline-derived CDR1 and CDR2 are SGHTA and FQGNSA. DNA for the CDR3: TGTGCCAGCAGCTTCGGAGGGGAAGGAGAGCGGCCCCAGCATTTT. Protein sequence: CASSFGGEGERPQHF.

The V and J genes are TRBV19 and TRBJ2-7; TRBD2 agrees at 10 bases. Germline assignment: CDR1 LNHDA and CDR2 SQIVND (reference sequence). Trimming took 3 bases from V and 4 from J; bases not matched to a gene: 12. The length of the CDR3 is 17 residues. The CDR3 loop is CASSISVGGSGRYEQYF. The CDR3 region has the DNA TGTGCCAGTAGTATTTCCGTCGGTGGTAGCGGGAGGTACGAGCAGTACTTC.

The CDR3 DNA is TGCGCCAGCAGCGGTAACACAGGGTTTTCAACTGGGCAGTACTTC. It yields the protein CASSGNTGFSTGQYF. This chain uses TRBV5-1 with TRBJ2-7; a possible D gene is TRBD1 (6 bases). CDR1 is SGHRS, CDR2 YFSETQ, per germline. The CDR3 spans 15 residues. V lost 4 bases and J lost 9, with 23 bases in between.

The gene calls are TRBV19 and TRBJ1-4; 7 nucleotides agree with TRBD1. V dropped 9 bases and J dropped 0; count of bases not matched to a gene: 7. Germline assignment: CDR1 LNHDA and CDR2 SQIVND (reference sequence). This CDR3 is built from 15 residues. CDR3 sequence reads: CASRPQGATNEKLFF. CDR3 nucleotides: TGTGCCAGCAGGCCCCAGGGGGCAACTAATGAAAAACTGTTTTTT.

The J gene is TRBJ2-1, the V gene TRBV19; tentatively, D is TRBD2 (6 bases). Trimming stripped 2 bases from V and 6 bases from J, with 17 bases between. The CDR3 totals 16 residues. Germline CDR1 is LNHDA and CDR2 is SQIVND (reference sequence). As DNA, the CDR3 is TGTGCCAGTAGTATATACCTAGCGCCCTCTGGCAATGAGCAGTTCTTC. It specifies CASSIYLAPSGNEQFF.

V and J are TRBV2 and TRBJ1-2; D is unresolved. Germline V gene data show CDR1 as SNHLY and CDR2 as FYNNEI. Trimming removed 7 bases from V and 2 bases from J, with 11 bases in between. This CDR3 has 13 amino acids. The CDR3 loop reads CASTAGFNYGYTF. CDR3 coding DNA: TGTGCCAGCACGGCAGGCTTCAACTATGGCTACACCTTC.

J is TRBJ2-5 and V is TRBV4-1; tentatively, D is TRBD1 (6 bases). Trimming removed 5 bases at V and 3 bases at J, with 16 bases between. The CDR3 length is 15 residues. Germline assignment: CDR1 MGHRA and CDR2 YSYEKL. The CDR3 reads CASSTTGTRKETQYF. CDR3 bases: TGCGCCAGCAGCACCACCGGGACACGGAAAGAGACCCAGTACTTC.

The V and J genes are TRBV6-1 and TRBJ1-4; 9 positions match TRBD1. The ends lost 1 base at V and 9 bases at J; junction bases unmatched: 6. Germline CDR1 reads MNHNS; CDR2 reads SASEGT. The CDR3 length is 15 residues. CDR3 sequence: CASSEGGTGKQKLFF. In DNA form, the CDR3 reads TGTGCCAGCAGTGAAGGCGGGACAGGGAAACAAAAACTGTTTTTT.

With regard to this clone: Mismatch with germline at one junction end may stem from a read error. The V call is TRBV6-5, the J call TRBJ2-7; 11 nucleotides match TRBD1. Germline values: CDR1 MNHEY, CDR2 SVGAGI. This CDR3 region has 15 residues. This chain's CDR3 is CASTYTGTGGYEQYF. The CDR3 nucleotides are TGTGCCAGCACTTACACCGGGACAGGGGGCTACGAGCAGTACTTC.

This rearrangement joins TRBV4-2 to TRBJ2-7; maybe TRBD2 (5 bases). Trimming left V 0 bases short and J 5 bases short, with 17 bases between. The CDR3 runs 16 residues. Germline V CDR1 and CDR2: LGHNA, YNFKEQ. CDR3 residues: CASSQDQPGSPNEQYF. DNA for the CDR3: TGTGCCAGCAGCCAAGATCAACCGGGGTCCCCTAACGAGCAGTACTTC.

The chain couples TRBV27 to TRBJ1-2; D possibly corresponds to TRBD1 (6 bases). The CDR3 contains 13 residues. Trimming shortened V by 2 bases and J by 5 bases, and 9 bases separated the two germline ends. Germline V gives CDR1 MNHEY, CDR2 SMNVEV (reference sequence). The CDR3 sequence is CASSLNREYGYTF. CDR3 sequence (DNA): TGTGCCAGCAGTTTAAACAGGGAGTATGGCTACACCTTC.

The chain recombines TRBV10-3 with TRBJ2-7, with 11 bases identical to TRBD2. The germline V gene encodes CDR1 ENHRY and CDR2 SYGVKD. V lost 10 bases, J lost 2 bases, and 4 bases stayed unmatched. This CDR3 region has 13 residues. The CDR3 loop is CATLLAGAYEQYF. In DNA form, the CDR3 reads TGTGCCACCCTACTAGCGGGAGCCTACGAGCAGTACTTC.

V usage is TRBV18 and J usage is TRBJ2-5, with 7 bases lining up with TRBD2. Trimming took 0 bases from V and 5 from J; bases not matched to a gene: 21. The CDR3 contains 20 residues. Germline CDR1 reads KGHSH; CDR2 reads LQKENI. The CDR3 DNA reads TGTGCCAGCTCACCACCACCTCTCTACTTCGGGGTCAGGGAGGGGGAGACCCAGTACTTC. Translation gives CASSPPPLYFGVREGETQYF.

This chain connects TRBV5-4 to TRBJ2-5; the match to TRBD1 covers 9 bases. The J call may be faulty, since TRBJ2-7 better matches the DNA end. The CDR3 is 15 residues long. Germline V gene data show CDR1 as SGHNT and CDR2 as YYREEE (reference sequence). Written as DNA, the CDR3 is TGTGCCAGCAGCAACGACAGGGGGAACACCTACGAGCAGTACTTC. Translated: CASSNDRGNTYEQYF.

The V and J genes are TRBV18 and TRBJ1-1; TRBD1 matches 10 bases. Germline-derived CDR1 and CDR2 are KGHSH and LQKENI. The J segment lost 9 bases and the V segment lost 2 bases, leaving 6 bases of the junction unmatched. This CDR3 is built from 14 residues. Here the CDR3 reads CASSPKGTGAQAFF. The DNA for the CDR3 is TGTGCCAGCTCACCAAAGGGGACAGGGGCCCAAGCTTTCTTT.

The chain uses TRBV29-1 and TRBJ2-7, with TRBD2 matching 14 bases. Germline loops: CDR1 SQVTM, CDR2 ANQGSEA. With V trimmed by 3 bases and J by 2 bases, 3 bases remained unmatched. The CDR3 contains 15 residues. Here the CDR3 reads CSVDGLAGGTYEQYF. Here the CDR3 DNA reads TGCAGCGTTGATGGACTAGCGGGAGGTACCTACGAGCAGTACTTC.

The genes are TRBV7-2 and TRBJ2-6; 9 positions agree with TRBD1. Germline V gives CDR1 SGHTA, CDR2 FQGNSA. The CDR3 sequence is 18 residues long. V lost 3 bases to trimming and J lost 3 bases; unmatched junction nucleotides: 9. CDR3 DNA: TGTGCCAGCAGCTTCGCGGGACAGGGAAGAGGTGGGGCCAACGTCCTGACTTTC. This gives the protein CASSFAGQGRGGANVLTF. The whole variable domain, filled in from reference TRBV7-2 and TRBJ2-6, reads GAGVSQSPSNKVTEKGKDVELRCDPISGHTALYWYRQSLGQGLEFLIYFQGNSAPDKSGLPSDRFSAERTGGSVSTLTIQRTQQEDSAVYLCASSFAGQGRGGANVLTFGAGSRLTVL.

The V call is TRBV27, the J call TRBJ2-1, with 13 bases lining up with TRBD2. V lost 7 bases to trimming and J lost 6 bases; unmatched junction nucleotides: 18. The CDR3 is 19 residues long. In germline, CDR1 is MNHEY, CDR2 SMNVEV (reference sequence). Here the CDR3 DNA reads TGTGCCAGCACAACACCGGGACTAGCGGGAAAGAGAGGGCCCAATGAGCAGTTCTTC. It yields the protein CASTTPGLAGKRGPNEQFF.

The V call is TRBV5-4, the J call TRBJ2-7, with D possibly TRBD1 on 5 matching bases. CDR1 and CDR2 from the germline V gene are SGHNT and YYREEE (reference sequence). This CDR3 has 14 residues. The ends were cut back, 3 bases at V and 3 bases at J, with 13 bases in the middle. CDR3 sequence: CASSWQGADYEQYF. In DNA form, the CDR3 reads TGTGCCAGCAGCTGGCAAGGGGCAGACTACGAGCAGTACTTC. The complete variable domain, with remaining parts taken from reference TRBV5-4 and TRBJ2-7, reads ETGVTQSPTHLIKTRGQQVTLRCSSQSGHNTVSWYQQALGQGPQFIFQYYREEENGRGNFPPRFSGLQFPNYSSELNVNALELDDSALYLCASSWQGADYEQYFGPGTRLTVT.

The chain carries TRBV7-2 and TRBJ1-2; 7 bases match TRBD1. The germline gives CDR1 SGHTA, CDR2 FQGNSA. The CDR3 is made up of 15 amino acids. V lost 1 base and J lost 5; bases outside the gene matches: 7. The CDR3 is CASSLGGQNRYGYTF. CDR3 nucleotide sequence: TGTGCCAGCAGCTTAGGGGGACAGAATAGATATGGCTACACCTTC.

V is TRBV27 and J is TRBJ2-3; 13 bases fit TRBD2. CDR3 length: 14 amino acids. Germline CDR1 and CDR2: MNHEY and SMNVEV (reference sequence). Trimming took 6 bases from V and 6 from J; bases not matched to a gene: 3. The CDR3 protein is CASRLAGGYDTQYF. For the CDR3, the DNA is TGTGCCAGCAGACTAGCGGGAGGGTACGATACGCAGTATTTT.

The J gene is TRBJ2-5, the V gene TRBV27; TRBD2 aligns across 10 bases. V trimming: 2 bases; J trimming: 5 bases; junction bases outside the gene matches: 5. Looked up from germline, CDR1 is MNHEY and CDR2 is SMNVEV (reference sequence). There are 15 residues in the CDR3. The CDR3 loop is CASSLRTSGRETQYF. The CDR3 nucleotides read TGTGCCAGCAGTTTACGGACTAGCGGTCGGGAGACCCAGTACTTC.

This clone was observed a handful of times. This chain links TRBV4-3 with TRBJ2-1, with TRBD1 identical over 11 bases. The CDR3 covers 16 residues. The V and J ends lost 0 bases and 6 bases, in that order; junction bases with no gene match: 4. Germline loops: CDR1 LGHNA, CDR2 YSLEER. CDR3 region: CASSQEGGTGGNEQFF. The CDR3 coding sequence is TGCGCCAGCAGCCAAGAAGGTGGGACAGGGGGCAATGAGCAGTTCTTC.

The chain links TRBV5-1 to TRBJ2-5; 7 nucleotides agree with TRBD2. The J call is in doubt because the DNA end fits TRBJ2-7 better. Germline values: CDR1 SGHRS, CDR2 YFSETQ. The CDR3 sequence is 16 residues long. The CDR3 reads CASSSHLSGSPYEQYF. As DNA, the CDR3 is TGCGCCAGCAGTTCGCACCTTAGCGGGTCTCCCTACGAGCAGTACTTC.

The rearrangement joins TRBV25-1 to TRBJ2-7; 10 bases match TRBD1. The junction had 15 bases not matched to a gene; V was cut back by 8 bases and J by 5 bases. Germline CDR1 reads MGHDK; CDR2 reads SYGVNS. The CDR3 extends over 16 amino acids. CDR3 sequence reads: CASPRPGTGDPHEQYF. Here the CDR3 DNA reads TGTGCCAGCCCACGGCCCGGGACAGGGGACCCCCACGAGCAGTACTTC.

The chain carries TRBV9 and TRBJ1-5; D uncertain. The CDR3 covers 15 residues. Deletions cut 3 bases from V and 1 base from J, with 11 bases between. Germline CDR1 and CDR2: SGDLS and YYNGEE. The CDR3 DNA follows: TGTGCCAGCAGCGCGAGGGAATCGAGCAATCAGCCCCAGCATTTT. It specifies CASSARESSNQPQHF.

The CDR3 DNA is TGTGCCAGCAGTGAAGGACGGGGGACAGGGTTCGCTGAAGCTTTCTTT. It yields the protein CASSEGRGTGFAEAFF. This chain joins TRBV2 and TRBJ1-1; TRBD1 matches at 9 bases. The CDR3 covers 16 residues. With V trimmed by 1 base and J by 6 bases, 9 bases remained unmatched. The germline V gene has CDR1 SNHLY and CDR2 FYNNEI.